The 30 T cell receptor beta chains given below trace back to one sample, sequenced in a study of beta chain features in type 1 diabetes. Expressed TCRB transcripts were sequenced after all isolated RNA was converted to cDNA. This table comes from immunoSEQ multiplex PCR, and its TCRdb copy is limited to in-frame clones, with some not included. The sample records around 320,000 clones, around 13% being singletons. Sequenced input: central memory CD4+ T cells from blood. All receptors come from a man aged 30-40 years in good health.

The chain uses TRBV5-1 and TRBJ2-1, with D perhaps given as TRBD1 or TRBD2 (6 bases each). CDR1 and CDR2 (germline): SGHRS, YFSETQ. This CDR3 comprises 15 residues. V was pared by 4 bases and J by 4 bases, with 15 bases between. CDR3 bases: TGCGCCAGCAGCACTGGATGGGGGGCTTACAATGAGCAGTTCTTC. This sequence encodes CASSTGWGAYNEQFF.

The gene calls are TRBV5-1 and TRBJ2-7; maybe TRBD2 (5 bases). CDR3 length equals 13 residues. Germline-derived CDR1 and CDR2 are SGHRS and YFSETQ. V was cut by 0 bases and J by 2 bases, with 6 bases left in between. The DNA of the CDR3 is TGCGCCAGCAGCTTGGGAGGGCCCTACGAGCAGTACTTC. It encodes CASSLGGPYEQYF.

CDR3 coding DNA: TGTGCCAGCAACCCTGGGTCATACAATGAGCAGTTCTTC. This encodes CASNPGSYNEQFF. This chain joins TRBV7-2 and TRBJ2-1; no firm D call. V was shortened by 7 bases and J by 4 bases, with 11 bases between the two germline ends. The germline gives CDR1 SGHTA, CDR2 FQGNSA. This CDR3 spans 13 amino acids.

This clone was observed a handful of times. The chain couples TRBV2 to TRBJ2-3; D call uncertain. Per germline, CDR1 SNHLY and CDR2 FYNNEI. This CDR3 has 13 amino acids. V was trimmed by 2 bases and J by 15 bases, leaving 18 bases between them. CDR3 coding DNA: TGTGCCAGCAGTGAATATAGTACGAACTCAGCATATTTT. Translating gives CASSEYSTNSAYF.

This clone was seen only a few times. V and J are TRBV6-6 and TRBJ2-2; D not resolved. This CDR3 spans 15 amino acids. Trimming removed 0 bases at V and 1 base at J, with 6 bases between. CDR1 MNHNY and CDR2 SVGAGI come from the germline V gene (reference sequence). This CDR3 is CASSYSTLNTGELFF. The CDR3 DNA sequence: TGTGCCAGCAGTTACTCGACCCTGAACACCGGGGAGCTGTTTTTT.

V usage is TRBV7-2 and J usage is TRBJ1-5; D remains unclear. The CDR3 runs to 16 residues. The V gene lost 1 base and the J gene lost 2 bases, with 12 bases spanning the gap. Per germline, CDR1 SGHTA and CDR2 FQGNSA. The CDR3 DNA follows: TGTGCCAGCAGCTTAGATGCCACTCCAGGCAATCAGCCCCAGCATTTT. This codes for CASSLDATPGNQPQHF.

To note about this clone: Other DNA sequences of this sample code for an identical CDR3. The V call is TRBV12-5, the J call TRBJ1-5; D is undetermined. The V and J ends lost 3 bases and 4 bases respectively, with 7 bases between them. Germline V CDR1 and CDR2: LGHNT, FRNRAP. This CDR3 spans 13 amino acids. The CDR3 bases are TGTGCTAGTGGTTTTGTTGGGAATCAGCCCCAGCATTTT. It is translated as CASGFVGNQPQHF.

The chain is built from TRBV5-6 and TRBJ1-2, with D possibly matching TRBD1 (5 bases). V lost 0 bases and J lost 8, with 17 bases in between. The CDR3 extends over 15 amino acids. The germline V gene has CDR1 SGHDT and CDR2 YYEEEE. DNA for the CDR3: TGTGCCAGCAGCTTGGAGGCAGGGCCCGTCGGGGGCTACACCTTC. It codes for CASSLEAGPVGGYTF.

This chain joins TRBV7-6 and TRBJ2-3, with no clear D. CDR3 length: 13 amino acids. Germline CDR1 SGHVS, CDR2 FNYEAQ. V lost 1 base and J 0 bases, leaving 2 bases between the germline ends. The CDR3 DNA follows: TGTGCCAGCAGCTTAGGAAGCACAGATACGCAGTATTTT. Encoded protein: CASSLGSTDTQYF.

The CDR3 DNA reads as TGTGCCAGCAGTGACGGACAGAAAAAGACTTTC. Its translation: CASSDGQKKTF. The chain combines TRBV6-5 with TRBJ2-6, with D maybe TRBD1 (6 bases). The CDR3 extends over 11 amino acids. CDR1 is MNHEY and CDR2 is SVGAGI in the germline V gene. V was cut by 5 bases and J by 18 bases, with 14 bases left in between.

CDR3 in amino acids: CASSLSGISYNEQFF. DNA for the CDR3: TGTGCCAGCAGCTTGAGCGGGATTTCCTACAATGAGCAGTTCTTC. The chain carries TRBV5-4 and TRBJ2-1, with 7 bases matching TRBD2. Trimming at V came to 1 base and at J to 1 base, leaving 2 bases not matched to a gene. Germline CDR1 reads SGHNT; CDR2 reads YYREEE (reference sequence). This CDR3 is 15 amino acids long.

The genes are TRBV10-3 and TRBJ2-7; D is perhaps TRBD1 (8 bases). The CDR3 is 13 residues long. V lost 10 bases and J lost 3, with 16 bases in between. Germline CDR1 ENHRY, CDR2 SYGVKD. Here the CDR3 DNA reads TGTGCCACCAGGGGGCTAGCGGACTACGAGCAGTACGTC. This encodes CATRGLADYEQYV.

This chain connects TRBV5-4 to TRBJ1-2; tentatively, D is TRBD1 (5 bases). Trimming stripped 4 bases from V and 5 bases from J, with 12 bases between. The CDR3 extends over 13 amino acids. Germline values: CDR1 SGHNT, CDR2 YYREEE (reference sequence). The CDR3 sequence is CASSPKGAYGYTF. The CDR3 DNA reads as TGTGCCAGCAGCCCAAAAGGGGCTTATGGCTACACCTTC.

The V call is TRBV5-1, the J call TRBJ2-3; no clear D gene. CDR3 length: 14 residues. From germline, CDR1 is SGHRS and CDR2 YFSETQ. V lost 6 bases and J lost 0, with 11 bases in between. CDR3 region: CASKTQTSTDTQYF. DNA of the CDR3: TGCGCCAGCAAGACACAGACTAGCACAGATACGCAGTATTTT.

The chain links TRBV6-1 to TRBJ2-7, with D hard to call. The length of the CDR3 is 13 residues. CDR1 and CDR2 (germline): MNHNS, SASEGT. The ends were cut back, 8 bases at V and 2 bases at J, with 13 bases in the middle. CDR3 nucleotides: TGTGCCAGCCTGCTCAGGCCGACCTACGAGCAGTACTTC. It codes for CASLLRPTYEQYF.

A few counts support this clone. The chain employs TRBV7-8 and TRBJ2-3, with unresolved D. Trimming removed 2 bases from V and 4 bases from J, with 13 bases in between. In germline, CDR1 is SGHVS, CDR2 FQNEAQ. The CDR3 has 15 residues. The CDR3 loop reads CASSLKVGHPDTQYF. In DNA form, the CDR3 reads TGTGCCAGCAGCTTAAAGGTGGGCCACCCAGATACGCAGTATTTT.

The genes are TRBV27 and TRBJ2-7; possible D gene TRBD2, 5 bases. CDR1 MNHEY and CDR2 SMNVEV come from the germline V gene (reference sequence). The CDR3 extends over 15 amino acids. Deletions cut 3 bases from V and 5 bases from J, with 17 bases between. CDR3 in DNA: TGTGCCAGCAGTTTGAGAGGGAGTTTCTCTCACGAGCAGTACGTC. Amino acids: CASSLRGSFSHEQYV.

This clone appeared a few times. The chain uses TRBV28 and TRBJ1-6; 7 nucleotides agree with TRBD1. The CDR3 consists of 17 residues. Germline loops: CDR1 MDHEN, CDR2 SYDVKM. V was pared by 5 bases and J by 7 bases, with 14 bases of the junction left unmatched. DNA of the CDR3: TGTGCCAGCAGTGGGCGAGGGGAGGGCAGGGGGAATTCACCCCTCCACTTT. Its translation is CASSGRGEGRGNSPLHF.

The table lists this clone with a few counts. V gene TRBV7-2 combines with J gene TRBJ2-5, with 11 bases lining up with TRBD2. The CDR3 is 16 amino acids. V lost 1 base and J lost 5; bases outside the gene matches: 6. Germline V CDR1 and CDR2: SGHTA, FQGNSA. The CDR3: CASSLGPSGRSETQYF. Here the CDR3 DNA reads TGTGCCAGCAGCTTAGGGCCTAGCGGGAGGAGTGAGACCCAGTACTTC.

The chain joins TRBV11-2 to TRBJ2-1, with a weak D call TRBD2 (6 bases). The CDR3 has 15 residues. The germline V and J ends were trimmed by 7 bases and 5 bases, with 18 bases remaining between them. Germline V lookup: CDR1 SGHAT, CDR2 FQNNGV. The CDR3 region has the DNA TGTGCCAGCACGGGGACCGGGGGAGCGCACAATGAGCAGTTCTTC. This translates into CASTGTGGAHNEQFF.

In DNA form, the CDR3 reads TGTGCCGATAGGGAAGTAGCCGCGAACACCGGGGAGCTGTTTTTT. Its protein product is CADREVAANTGELFF. This chain connects TRBV7-2 to TRBJ2-2; D uncertain. Trimming stripped 11 bases from V and 0 bases from J, with 16 bases between. CDR1 and CDR2 from the germline V gene are SGHTA and FQGNSA. The CDR3 length is 15 residues. The full variable domain, in which reference TRBV7-2 and TRBJ2-2 provide the parts outside the CDR3, is GAGVSQSPSNKVTEKGKDVELRCDPISGHTALYWYRQSLGQGLEFLIYFQGNSAPDKSGLPSDRFSAERTGGSVSTLTIQRTQQEDSAVYLCADREVAANTGELFFGEGSRLTVL.

V is TRBV5-5 and J is TRBJ2-3; no reliable D call. CDR3 size: 14 residues. V lost 3 bases and J 2 bases, leaving 10 bases between the germline ends. Per the germline V gene, CDR1 is SGHKS and CDR2 is YYEKEE (reference sequence). Here the CDR3 reads CASSSYRFTDTQYF. In DNA, the CDR3 is TGTGCCAGCAGCTCCTACAGATTCACAGATACGCAGTATTTT.

This clone has just one count. CDR3 nucleotides: TGTGCCAGCAGCACCATAAAGTATAGCGGGACCAGCTCCTACAATGAGCAGTTCTTC. Its translation: CASSTIKYSGTSSYNEQFF. This chain joins TRBV5-6 and TRBJ2-1; 8 bases fit TRBD2. Germline lookup yields CDR1 SGHDT and CDR2 YYEEEE. CDR3 size: 19 residues. V was clipped by 4 bases and J by 0 bases; unmatched bases: 15.

This clone was recorded a few times. The chain joins TRBV6-5 to TRBJ1-5; the D is unclear. The CDR3 consists of 16 residues. The ends were cut back, 4 bases at V and 3 bases at J, with 16 bases in the middle. Per germline, CDR1 MNHEY and CDR2 SVGAGI. In nucleotides, the CDR3 is TGTGCCAGCAGTTTGTCGGAACTCACTATCAATCAGCCCCAGCATTTT. It is translated as CASSLSELTINQPQHF.

The chain couples TRBV27 to TRBJ2-7, with a tentative D call TRBD1 (6 bases). Germline-derived CDR1 and CDR2 are MNHEY and SMNVEV (reference sequence). CDR3 size: 14 residues. V was shortened by 7 bases and J by 1 base, with 14 bases between the two germline ends. The CDR3 DNA follows: TGTGCCAGCATGACCGACAGGACTTCCTACGAGCAGTACTTC. It encodes CASMTDRTSYEQYF.

In regard to this clone: Different DNA sequences within this sample yield the same CDR3. V and J are TRBV6-6 and TRBJ2-6, with unresolved D. The germline V and J ends were trimmed by 0 bases and 2 bases, with 5 bases remaining between them. The CDR3 spans 15 residues. Germline loops: CDR1 MNHNY, CDR2 SVGAGI (reference sequence). The CDR3 protein is CASSYSGTGANVLTF. Written as DNA, the CDR3 is TGTGCCAGCAGTTACTCGGGCACTGGGGCCAACGTCCTGACTTTC.

This clone appeared a few times. V gene TRBV6-5 combines with J gene TRBJ1-1; D is possibly TRBD1 (5 bases). CDR3 length equals 13 residues. Trimming took off 4 bases at V and 6 bases at J, with 12 bases between the two ends. Germline values: CDR1 MNHEY, CDR2 SVGAGI. CDR3 sequence reads: CASSSQGGAEAFF. The CDR3 coding sequence is TGTGCCAGCAGTTCCCAGGGTGGCGCTGAAGCTTTCTTT.

The chain carries TRBV28 and TRBJ2-7; possibly TRBD2 for D (6 bases). Germline-derived CDR1 and CDR2 are MDHEN and SYDVKM. The CDR3 spans 15 residues. V lost 5 bases and J lost 3, with 17 bases in between. In DNA, the CDR3 is TGTGCCAGCAGTCTTAACGGGGGAAAGGGCTACGAGCAGTACGTC. It encodes CASSLNGGKGYEQYV.

This clone was seen a handful of times. The chain links TRBV4-1 to TRBJ2-3; 7 bases match TRBD2. CDR3 length: 15 amino acids. The V gene's germline CDR1 is MGHRA and CDR2 YSYEKL. Trimming cost V 5 bases and J 2 bases; bases outside gene matches: 7. The CDR3 DNA reads as TGCGCCAGCAGCTACCATAGCGGGTCCACAGATACGCAGTATTTT. It translates to CASSYHSGSTDTQYF.

The sample holds many counts of this clone. This chain connects TRBV2 to TRBJ2-3; 9 positions agree with TRBD2. Germline V gene sequence: CDR1 SNHLY, CDR2 FYNNEI. J lost 7 bases, V lost 2 bases, and 1 base had no gene match. This CDR3 comprises 13 residues. CDR3 bases: TGTGCCAGCAGTGAAAGCGGGAGGAATACGCAGTATTTT. Protein product: CASSESGRNTQYF.